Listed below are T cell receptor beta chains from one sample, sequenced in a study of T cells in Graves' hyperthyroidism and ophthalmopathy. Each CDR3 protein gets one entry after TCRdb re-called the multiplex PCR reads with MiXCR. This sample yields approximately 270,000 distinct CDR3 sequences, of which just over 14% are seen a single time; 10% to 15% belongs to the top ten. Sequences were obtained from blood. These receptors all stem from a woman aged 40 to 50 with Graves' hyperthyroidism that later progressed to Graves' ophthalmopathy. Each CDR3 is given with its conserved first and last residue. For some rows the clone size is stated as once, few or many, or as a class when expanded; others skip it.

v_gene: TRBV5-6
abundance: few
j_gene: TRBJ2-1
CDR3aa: CASSGASGRDNEQFF

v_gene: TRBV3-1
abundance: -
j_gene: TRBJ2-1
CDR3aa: CASSQVPSGASYNEQFF

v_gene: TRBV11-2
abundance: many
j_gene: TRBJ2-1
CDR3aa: CASSPFWTDEYNEQFF

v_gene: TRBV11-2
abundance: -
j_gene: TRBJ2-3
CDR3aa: CASSPLAGGPSTQYF

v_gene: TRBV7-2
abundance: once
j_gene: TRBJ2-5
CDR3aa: CASSSPGGEETQYF

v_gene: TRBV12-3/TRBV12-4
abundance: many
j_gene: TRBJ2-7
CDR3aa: CASSRRGLAHRYEQYF

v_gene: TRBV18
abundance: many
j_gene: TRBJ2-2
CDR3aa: CASSPVLSTTGELFF

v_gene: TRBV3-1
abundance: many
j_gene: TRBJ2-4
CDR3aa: CASSLAGGAKNIQYF

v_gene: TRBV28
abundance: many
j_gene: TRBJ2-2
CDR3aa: CASSPGGLAGETGELFF

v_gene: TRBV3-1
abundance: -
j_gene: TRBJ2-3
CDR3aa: CASSFRLAGVGSDTQYF

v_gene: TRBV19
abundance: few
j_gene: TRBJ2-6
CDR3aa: CASRPGQQYSGANVLTF

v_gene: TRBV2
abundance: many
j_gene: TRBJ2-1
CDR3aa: CASSETSQDPNEQFF

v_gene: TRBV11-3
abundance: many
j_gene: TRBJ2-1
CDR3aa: CASSLSGDAPYNEQFF

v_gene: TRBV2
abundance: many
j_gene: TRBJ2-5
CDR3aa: CASTEGAQGWNQETQYF

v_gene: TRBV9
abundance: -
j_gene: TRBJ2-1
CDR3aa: CASSVVAGADYNEQFF

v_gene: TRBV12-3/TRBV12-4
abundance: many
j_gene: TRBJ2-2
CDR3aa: CATNSAVTGELFF

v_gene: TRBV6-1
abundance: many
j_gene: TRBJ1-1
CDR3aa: CASSEAFWGAAGTEAFF

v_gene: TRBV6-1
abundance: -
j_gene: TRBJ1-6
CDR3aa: CACSEAQNSPLHF

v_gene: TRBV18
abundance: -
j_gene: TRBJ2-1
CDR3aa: CASSGRQGNEQFF